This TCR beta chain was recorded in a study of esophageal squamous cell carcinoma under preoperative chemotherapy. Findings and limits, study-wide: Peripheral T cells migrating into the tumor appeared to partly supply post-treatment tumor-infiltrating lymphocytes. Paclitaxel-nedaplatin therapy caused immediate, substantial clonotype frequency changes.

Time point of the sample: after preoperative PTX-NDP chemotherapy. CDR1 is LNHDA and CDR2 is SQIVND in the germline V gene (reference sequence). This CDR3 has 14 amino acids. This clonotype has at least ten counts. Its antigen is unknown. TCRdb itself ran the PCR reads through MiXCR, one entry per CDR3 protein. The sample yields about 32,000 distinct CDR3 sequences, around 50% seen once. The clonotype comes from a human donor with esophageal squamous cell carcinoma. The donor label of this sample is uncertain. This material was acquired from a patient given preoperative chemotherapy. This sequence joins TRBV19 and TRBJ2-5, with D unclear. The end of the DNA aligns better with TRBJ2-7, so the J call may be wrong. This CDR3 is CASSARRDTSEQYF. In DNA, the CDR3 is TGTGCCAGTAGTGCCCGACGAGACACCTCCGAGCAGTACTTC.